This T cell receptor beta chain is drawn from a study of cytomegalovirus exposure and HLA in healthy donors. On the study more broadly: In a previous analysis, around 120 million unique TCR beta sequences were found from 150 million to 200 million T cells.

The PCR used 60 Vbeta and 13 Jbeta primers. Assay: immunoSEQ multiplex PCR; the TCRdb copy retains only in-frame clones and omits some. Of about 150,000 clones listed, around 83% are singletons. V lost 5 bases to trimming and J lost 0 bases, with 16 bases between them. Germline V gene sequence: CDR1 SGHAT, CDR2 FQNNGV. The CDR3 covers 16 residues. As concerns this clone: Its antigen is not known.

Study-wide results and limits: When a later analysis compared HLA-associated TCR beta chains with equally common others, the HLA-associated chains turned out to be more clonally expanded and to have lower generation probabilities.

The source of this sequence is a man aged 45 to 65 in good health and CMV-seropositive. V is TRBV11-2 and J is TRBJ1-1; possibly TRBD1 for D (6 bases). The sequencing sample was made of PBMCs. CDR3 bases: TGTGCCAGCAGCCTCACCCCTACAGGGATGAACACTGAAGCTTTCTTT. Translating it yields CASSLTPTGMNTEAFF.